This TCR beta chain appears in the sequencing data of a study of cytomegalovirus exposure and HLA in healthy donors. Study summary: There were fewer than 130 million unique TCR beta sequences, drawn from 150 million to 200 million T cells, in an earlier analysis. Early release data held tens of millions of unique TCRs from HLA-typed donors.

This clone has just a few counts. The PCR ran on 60 Vbeta and 13 Jbeta primers. The table came from immunoSEQ multiplex PCR; TCRdb's copy has only in-frame clones and leaves some out. The sample has about 230,000 clones; roughly 84% are singletons. Germline V gene data show CDR1 as SGHRS and CDR2 as YFSETQ. Trimming removed 2 bases at V and 0 bases at J, with 7 bases between. The CDR3 contains 14 residues. The source of this sequence is a human donor in good health. The sample consisted of PBMCs. This chain links TRBV5-1 with TRBJ2-3, with D uncertain. The DNA for the CDR3 is TGCGCCAGCAGCTTCTCCGGGAGCACAGATACGCAGTATTTT. Translated: CASSFSGSTDTQYF.